This entry lists 14 T cell receptor beta chains sequenced from one sample in a study of vaccination and CD4 T cells after COVID-19. These receptors' targets are unknown. Described treatment: roughly 11-day PBMC culture with coronavirus spike peptide pools or control peptides (ViraFEST assay). Sequencing of cultured CD4+ T cell DNA used the Oncomine TCR Beta short-read assay. TCRdb itself ran the PCR reads through MiXCR, one entry per CDR3 protein. The sample comprises approximately 13,000 distinct CDR3 sequences, more than 75% of which are singletons, and about 28% rests with the top ten. Sequences were obtained from CD4+ T cells from blood, cultured in vitro. These receptors all come from a human donor who had recovered from COVID-19.

The V call is TRBV19, the J call TRBJ1-6; tentative D call: TRBD1 (6 bases). This CDR3 spans 17 amino acids. V lost 2 bases to trimming and J lost 7 bases, with 18 bases between them. CDR1 and CDR2 (germline): LNHDA, SQIVND (reference sequence). DNA for the CDR3: TGTGCCAGTAGTATAATTTGGGCGGACAGTTTAAATTCACCCCTCCACTTT. This encodes CASSIIWADSLNSPLHF.

The V gene is TRBV2, the J gene TRBJ1-5; no clear D. Germline V gives CDR1 SNHLY, CDR2 FYNNEI. The CDR3 spans 13 residues. The germline V and J ends were trimmed by 8 bases and 6 bases, with 14 bases remaining between them. This CDR3 reads CASRQEVPQPQHF. The DNA of the CDR3 is TGTGCCAGCCGTCAGGAAGTACCTCAGCCCCAGCATTTT.

The J gene is TRBJ1-5, the V gene TRBV7-2, with D possibly TRBD1 on 6 matching bases. The length of the CDR3 is 16 residues. V lost 2 bases and J lost 1, with 12 bases in between. Germline V CDR1 and CDR2: SGHTA, FQGNSA. This CDR3 reads CASSLTGRVSNQPQHF. CDR3 nucleotides: TGTGCCAGCAGCTTAACAGGGCGAGTGAGCAATCAGCCCCAGCATTTT. The full variable domain, completed using reference TRBV7-2 and TRBJ1-5, is GAGVSQSPSNKVTEKGKDVELRCDPISGHTALYWYRQSLGQGLEFLIYFQGNSAPDKSGLPSDRFSAERTGGSVSTLTIQRTQQEDSAVYLCASSLTGRVSNQPQHFGDGTRLSIL.

J is TRBJ1-5 and V is TRBV12-3 or TRBV12-4, with 7 nucleotides matching TRBD1. CDR3 length: 15 amino acids. V shed 6 bases, J shed 4 bases, and the junction held 9 bases outside the gene matches. The DNA for the CDR3 is TGTGCCAGCAGCTCCGACGGGACAGATAATCAGCCCCAGCATTTT. Translation gives CASSSDGTDNQPQHF.

The chain uses TRBV30 and TRBJ1-2; 8 bases line up with TRBD1. The CDR3 totals 14 residues. V was pared by 7 bases and J by 2 bases, with 9 bases of the junction left unmatched. Per germline, CDR1 GTSNPN and CDR2 SVGIG (reference sequence). CDR3 protein: CAFSTGTGNYGYTF. CDR3 DNA sequence: TGTGCCTTTTCAACCGGGACAGGCAACTATGGCTACACCTTC.

The chain joins TRBV7-2 to TRBJ1-5, with TRBD1 identical over 9 bases. V shed 7 bases, J shed 5 bases, and the junction held 9 bases outside the gene matches. This CDR3 region has 15 residues. The germline gives CDR1 SGHTA, CDR2 FQGNSA. The CDR3 sequence: CASKRTGGSDQPQHF. For the CDR3, the DNA is TGTGCCAGCAAAAGAACAGGGGGCTCGGATCAGCCCCAGCATTTT.

V gene TRBV6-1 combines with J gene TRBJ2-5; 13 bases map to TRBD2. The germline gives CDR1 MNHNS, CDR2 SASEGT. J lost 4 bases, V lost 7 bases, and 12 bases had no gene match. The CDR3 is 17 residues long. CDR3 sequence reads: CASKVGTSGAWVETQYF. The CDR3 DNA is TGTGCCAGCAAAGTCGGGACTAGCGGGGCTTGGGTAGAGACCCAGTACTTC.

The rearrangement uses TRBV6-2 or TRBV6-3 and TRBJ2-1; D unclear. Trimming removed 0 bases at V and 7 bases at J, with 4 bases between. The CDR3 contains 12 residues. Looked up from germline, CDR1 is MNHEY and CDR2 is SVGEGT. CDR3 sequence: CASSYSPNEQFF. DNA of the CDR3: TGTGCCAGCAGTTACTCCCCTAATGAGCAGTTCTTC.

This clonotype came up once. This chain joins TRBV20-1 and TRBJ2-5, with 9 bases that match TRBD2. There are 15 residues in the CDR3. The V gene end was trimmed by 5 bases and the J gene end by 5 bases; junction bases not matched to a gene: 12. Germline V lookup: CDR1 DFQATT, CDR2 SNEGSKA (reference sequence). CDR3 amino acids: CSAPNRAGGPETQYF. CDR3 sequence (DNA): TGCAGTGCTCCTAACCGGGCGGGAGGGCCGGAGACCCAGTACTTC.

This clonotype was counted a single time. The chain couples TRBV18 to TRBJ1-2, with TRBD1 matching over 8 bases. The CDR3 totals 14 residues. CDR1 KGHSH and CDR2 LQKENI come from the germline V gene. V lost 4 bases and J lost 7; bases outside the gene matches: 8. The CDR3 protein is CASSLDRGVGGYTF. CDR3 in DNA: TGTGCCAGCTCACTAGACAGGGGCGTAGGTGGCTACACCTTC.

J is TRBJ1-2 and V is TRBV6-2 or TRBV6-3; no definite D call. The V end lost 2 bases, the J end lost 2 bases, and 3 bases lay between the germline ends. Germline V gives CDR1 MNHEY, CDR2 SVGEGT. This CDR3 is 12 amino acids long. In DNA, the CDR3 is TGTGCCAGCAGTTACGGAAACTATGGCTACACCTTC. It is translated as CASSYGNYGYTF.

CDR3 region: CASSIAGEGSYEQYF. The CDR3 coding sequence is TGTGCCAGTAGTATAGCCGGAGAGGGCTCCTACGAGCAGTACTTC. The chain recombines TRBV19 with TRBJ2-7, with a weak D call TRBD2 (5 bases). The CDR3 extends over 15 amino acids. Trimming took 1 base from V and 0 from J, leaving 10 bases between them. Germline V gives CDR1 LNHDA, CDR2 SQIVND (reference sequence).

V and J are TRBV7-8 and TRBJ2-5; 9 bases fit TRBD1. V trimming: 0 bases; J trimming: 5 bases; junction bases outside the gene matches: 4. The CDR3 has 15 residues. CDR1 SGHVS and CDR2 FQNEAQ come from the germline V gene. The chain's CDR3 is CASSLAGQGLETQYF. CDR3 nucleotide sequence: TGTGCCAGCAGCTTAGCCGGACAGGGGTTGGAGACCCAGTACTTC. Filled out from reference TRBV7-8 and TRBJ2-5, the complete variable domain reads GAGVSQSPRYKVAKRGQDVALRCDPISGHVSLFWYQQALGQGPEFLTYFQNEAQLDKSGLPSDRFFAERPEGSVSTLKIQRTQQEDSAVYLCASSLAGQGLETQYFGPGTRLLVL.

This clonotype has just one count. The V and J genes are TRBV20-1 and TRBJ2-3; D is unresolved. Germline CDR1 is DFQATT and CDR2 is SNEGSKA (reference sequence). V was cut by 0 bases and J by 2 bases, with 12 bases left in between. The CDR3 is 15 amino acids. This CDR3 is CSARDTSSLTDTQYF. For the CDR3, the DNA is TGCAGTGCTAGAGATACGAGCAGCCTCACAGATACGCAGTATTTT.